The 14 T cell receptor beta chains below all came from one sample that was sequenced in a study of blood T cell repertoires in COVID-19. Only in-frame clones appear in the TCRdb table, and some are missing; sequencing was by immunoSEQ multiplex PCR. The data hold 25,000 to 30,000 clones, with more than 75% observed a single time. The sample was peripheral blood. These TCRs come from a woman in her 70s with acute or convalescent COVID-19.

The V gene is TRBV5-1, the J gene TRBJ2-7; 10 bases line up with TRBD1. The CDR3 contains 14 residues. V trimming: 7 bases; J trimming: 5 bases; junction bases outside the gene matches: 9. Germline V gene data show CDR1 as SGHRS and CDR2 as YFSETQ. CDR3 sequence reads: CASGPGQGIHEQYF. The CDR3 DNA sequence: TGCGCCAGCGGACCGGGACAGGGGATCCACGAGCAGTACTTC.

Of note for this clone: It is likely a read error, because the conserved phenylalanine at the end of the CDR3 is missing. The CDR3 sequence is CASSAMTGDKSPLHV. The CDR3 DNA reads TGTGCCAGCAGTGCCATGACAGGGGATAAGTCACCCCTCCACGTT. The chain combines TRBV25-1 with TRBJ1-6, with 8 bases aligning to TRBD1. The CDR3 is 15 residues long. CDR1 is MGHDK and CDR2 is SYGVNS in the germline V gene.

The chain recombines TRBV9 with TRBJ2-4, with TRBD2 as a possible D gene (5 bases). V dropped 0 bases and J dropped 0 bases, with 16 bases sitting between them. The CDR3 loop spans 18 amino acids. Per the germline V gene, CDR1 is SGDLS and CDR2 is YYNGEE. The CDR3 loop reads CASSVVGVKGLAKNIQYF. CDR3 DNA: TGTGCCAGCAGCGTAGTCGGGGTTAAGGGCCTAGCCAAAAACATTCAGTACTTC.

The CDR3 here is CASSGLAGEVTDTQYF. CDR3 coding DNA: TGTGCCAGCAGCGGTTTAGCGGGAGAGGTAACAGATACGCAGTATTTT. The V and J genes are TRBV5-6 and TRBJ2-3; the match to TRBD2 covers 9 bases. The CDR3 spans 16 residues. Germline V gene data show CDR1 as SGHDT and CDR2 as YYEEEE. V lost 4 bases and J lost 3; bases outside the gene matches: 9. Full variable domain (remainder filled in from reference TRBV5-6 and TRBJ2-3): DAGVTQSPTHLIKTRGQQVTLRCSPKSGHDTVSWYQQALGQGPQFIFQYYEEEERQRGNFPDRFSGHQFPNYSSELNVNALLLGDSALYLCASSGLAGEVTDTQYFGPGTRLTVL.

The chain recombines TRBV4-3 with TRBJ2-7, with D perhaps TRBD1 (5 bases). The CDR3 has 16 amino acids. Between the trimmed V and J ends, which lost 0 bases and 3 bases, there was a span of 15 bases. CDR1 is LGHNA and CDR2 is YSLEER in the germline V gene. CDR3 in DNA: TGCGCCAGCAGCCAAGAACTGCAGGGTTTAATCTACGAGCAGTACTTC. Its protein is CASSQELQGLIYEQYF.

This chain links TRBV29-1 with TRBJ2-1; 12 nucleotides align to TRBD2. The CDR3 has 13 amino acids. CDR1 is SQVTM, CDR2 ANQGSEA, per germline. V trimming: 6 bases; J trimming: 9 bases; junction bases outside the gene matches: 6. The CDR3 coding sequence is TGCAGCGTCTCTAGCGGGGGGGTCGGTGAGCAGTTCTTC. It codes for CSVSSGGVGEQFF.

This clone was recorded only once. The chain employs TRBV7-6 and TRBJ2-1; 7 bases are shared with TRBD2. Germline trimming cut 1 base from V and 2 bases from J; bases unmatched to any gene: 5. The CDR3 extends over 16 amino acids. CDR1 is SGHVS, CDR2 FNYEAQ, per germline. The DNA of the CDR3 is TGTGCCAGCAGCTTAGAGGCTAGCGGAGCCTACAATGAGCAGTTCTTC. Its translation is CASSLEASGAYNEQFF.

The chain couples TRBV5-1 to TRBJ1-2; the D is unclear. V dropped 2 bases and J dropped 4 bases, with 12 bases sitting between them. The CDR3 totals 14 residues. CDR1 is SGHRS, CDR2 YFSETQ, per germline. The DNA for the CDR3 is TGCGCCAGCAGCTTACAAGATTTCCGCTATGGCTACACCTTC. It codes for CASSLQDFRYGYTF.

The CDR3: CASSQENSGPGGEQYF. The CDR3 DNA reads as TGTGCCAGCAGCCAAGAAAACTCGGGGCCGGGAGGTGAGCAGTACTTC. The V and J genes are TRBV3-1 (or the pseudogene TRBV3-2) and TRBJ2-7, with 7 bases fitting TRBD2. V lost 0 bases and J lost 7; bases outside the gene matches: 12. The CDR3 has 16 amino acids. Germline V CDR1 and CDR2: LGHDT, YNNKEL (reference sequence).

A note on this clone: The sample has other DNA sequences that encode this CDR3 too. This chain uses TRBV19 with TRBJ2-5; 8 bases match TRBD1. The CDR3 length is 13 residues. The V gene's germline CDR1 is LNHDA and CDR2 SQIVND (reference sequence). V trimming: 8 bases; J trimming: 5 bases; junction bases outside the gene matches: 7. The CDR3 DNA sequence: TGTGCCAGTTCGACAGGGGCTCAGGAGACCCAGTACTTC. Encoded protein: CASSTGAQETQYF.

This chain uses TRBV19 with TRBJ2-7; 7 bases agree with TRBD2. This CDR3 has 17 residues. From germline, CDR1 is LNHDA and CDR2 SQIVND (reference sequence). Germline trimming cut 0 bases from V and 2 bases from J; bases unmatched to any gene: 10. The CDR3 sequence: CASSIDRTSAGTYEQYF. The CDR3, as DNA: TGTGCCAGTAGTATAGATCGTACTAGCGCGGGAACCTACGAGCAGTACTTC.

In this sample, this clone turned up once. The chain joins TRBV7-2 to TRBJ2-1; TRBD2 agrees at 7 bases. From germline, CDR1 is SGHTA and CDR2 FQGNSA. The CDR3 sequence is 17 residues long. With V trimmed by 3 bases and J by 0 bases, 8 bases remained unmatched. This chain's CDR3 is CASSFTPGTTSYNEQFF. The CDR3 coding sequence is TGTGCCAGCAGCTTTACTCCCGGGACTACCTCCTACAATGAGCAGTTCTTC.

This rearrangement joins TRBV27 to TRBJ2-1; 7 bases agree with TRBD1. V trimming: 5 bases; J trimming: 10 bases; junction bases outside the gene matches: 20. The CDR3 length is 17 residues. Germline-derived CDR1 and CDR2 are MNHEY and SMNVEV (reference sequence). CDR3 nucleotides: TGTGCCAGCAGTCGGGGACAGTATATGATTTCGACAATGGAGCAGTTCTTC. Its protein product is CASSRGQYMISTMEQFF.

CDR3 amino acids: CASSLGQGGTNSPLHF. The CDR3 coding sequence is TGTGCCAGCAGTTTAGGACAGGGGGGGACAAATTCACCCCTCCACTTT. The rearrangement joins TRBV28 to TRBJ1-6, with 10 bases fitting TRBD1. The V and J ends lost 2 bases and 7 bases, in that order; junction bases with no gene match: 5. The length of the CDR3 is 16 residues. Germline CDR1 and CDR2: MDHEN and SYDVKM. The full variable domain, in which reference TRBV28 and TRBJ1-6 provide the parts outside the CDR3, is DVKVTQSSRYLVKRTGEKVFLECVQDMDHENMFWYRQDPGLGLRLIYFSYDVKMKEKGDIPEGYSVSREKKERFSLILESASTNQTSMYLCASSLGQGGTNSPLHFGNGTRLTVT.